This T cell receptor delta chain was recovered during a study of gamma-delta T cells after stem cell transplantation. TCRdb re-analyzed the RT-PCR reads via CATT. The sample yields just over 15,000 delta-chain clones, about 9.8% seen once. In this sample, this clone turned up once. This clonotype was sampled from a human donor. It is not recorded whose cells these are; they may come from a transplant donor. The sample consisted of gamma-delta T cells.

The CDR3 nucleotides read TGTGCCTGTGACACCGGTGTGGGTCCCCTCTATGGGCCCTATAAACTCATCTTT. It is translated as CACDTGVGPLYGPYKLIF. The chain uses TRDV2 and TRDJ1, with D hard to call. The CDR3 has 18 residues. The germline V gene has CDR1 GEAIGNYY and CDR2 EKD. V lost 0 bases and J lost 6, with 25 bases in between.